The entry that follows covers one T cell receptor beta chain sequence. Its antigen is still unknown. V was pared by 4 bases and J by 1 base, with 14 bases between. Germline V CDR1 and CDR2: SGHRS, YFSETQ. This CDR3 has 15 residues. The study ran its PCR with 60 Vbeta and 13 Jbeta primers. Sequencing used immunoSEQ multiplex PCR; TCRdb keeps in-frame clones, though not all of them. The data show fewer than 250,000 clones, less than 85% seen once. This specimen belongs to a study of cytomegalovirus exposure and HLA in healthy donors. As for the study in general: Ancestry clustering placed roughly four fifths of 300 to 400 genotyped donors in the Caucasian-associated cluster.

Study conclusions and caveats: Later on, a genetic analysis was performed. It linked a missense variant in DCLRE1C with V- and J-gene trimming of TCR beta. The authors considered a cluster of highly shared sequence variants likely to be a sequencing artifact.

The sequence came from a man younger than 35 in good health and CMV-seronegative. Source material: PBMCs. V gene TRBV5-1 combines with J gene TRBJ2-5, with a tentative D call TRBD2 (6 bases). This CDR3 is CASSQPGSTQETQYF. CDR3 bases: TGCGCCAGCAGCCAACCCGGGAGTACCCAAGAGACCCAGTACTTC.